The TCR beta chain under discussion was sequenced for a study of cytomegalovirus exposure and HLA in healthy donors. On the study more broadly: Most donors, around 81% of some 400 genotyped, fell in the Caucasian-associated ancestry cluster.

Turning to this clone: Its specificity is unknown.

It was with 60 Vbeta and 13 Jbeta primers that the PCR ran. Assay: immunoSEQ multiplex PCR; the TCRdb copy retains only in-frame clones and omits some. In the table there are fewer than 250,000 clones, around 79% of which are singletons. Germline CDR1 SGHRS, CDR2 YFSETQ. J lost 0 bases, V lost 0 bases, and 22 bases had no gene match. CDR3 length: 23 amino acids. Overall study results and limits: TCR beta V segments were, for the most part, productive about 87% or about 30% of the time in an earlier analysis. Follow-up analysis later connected one missense variant in DCLRE1C with trimming of TCR beta V- and J-genes. An analysis was carried out later, and it reportedly showed fewer N-insertions in an Asian-associated ancestry cluster than the roughly 700-donor mean.

The sequenced sample was PBMCs. The chain couples TRBV5-1 to TRBJ2-1, with 9 bases identical to TRBD2. The TCR originated in a young woman in good health and CMV-seronegative. CDR3 loop: CASSLGAPRGGGAVLRSYNEQFF. In nucleotides, the CDR3 is TGCGCCAGCAGCTTGGGGGCCCCTCGGGGCGGGGGGGCCGTTCTTCGCTCCTACAATGAGCAGTTCTTC.